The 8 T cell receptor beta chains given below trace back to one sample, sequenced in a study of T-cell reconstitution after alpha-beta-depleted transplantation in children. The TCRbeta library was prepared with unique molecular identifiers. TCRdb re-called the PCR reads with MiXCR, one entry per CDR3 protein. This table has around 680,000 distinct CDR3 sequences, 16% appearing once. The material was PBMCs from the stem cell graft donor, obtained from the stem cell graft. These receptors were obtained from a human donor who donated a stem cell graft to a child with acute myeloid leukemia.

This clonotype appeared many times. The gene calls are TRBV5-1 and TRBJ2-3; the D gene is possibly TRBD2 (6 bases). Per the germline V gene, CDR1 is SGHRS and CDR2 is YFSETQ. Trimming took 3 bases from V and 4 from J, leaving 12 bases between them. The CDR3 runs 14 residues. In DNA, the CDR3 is TGCGCCAGCAGCTCCGGAGGGTCGGCAGATACGCAGTATTTT. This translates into CASSSGGSADTQYF.

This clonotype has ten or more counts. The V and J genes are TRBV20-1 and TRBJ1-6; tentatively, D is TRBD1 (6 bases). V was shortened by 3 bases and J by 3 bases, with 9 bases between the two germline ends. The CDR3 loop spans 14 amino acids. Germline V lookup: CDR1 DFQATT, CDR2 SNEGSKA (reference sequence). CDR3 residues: CSASGTYYNSPLHF. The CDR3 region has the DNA TGCAGTGCTAGCGGGACATACTATAATTCACCCCTCCACTTT.

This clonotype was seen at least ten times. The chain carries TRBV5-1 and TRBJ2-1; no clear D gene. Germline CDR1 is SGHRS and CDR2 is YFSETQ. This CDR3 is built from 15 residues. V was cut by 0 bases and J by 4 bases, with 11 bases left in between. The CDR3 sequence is CASSLVSSKYNEQFF. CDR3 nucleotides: TGCGCCAGCAGCTTGGTGTCCAGCAAATACAATGAGCAGTTCTTC.

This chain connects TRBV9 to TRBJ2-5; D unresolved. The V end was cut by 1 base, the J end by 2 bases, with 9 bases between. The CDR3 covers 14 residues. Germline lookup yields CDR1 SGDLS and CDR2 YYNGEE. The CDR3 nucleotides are TGTGCCAGCAGCGTATTTGGTCCTCAAGAGACCCAGTACTTC. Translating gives CASSVFGPQETQYF.

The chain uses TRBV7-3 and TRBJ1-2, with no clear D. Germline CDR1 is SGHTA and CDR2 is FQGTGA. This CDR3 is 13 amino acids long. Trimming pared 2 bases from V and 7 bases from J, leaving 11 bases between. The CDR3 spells CASSLENRVGYTF. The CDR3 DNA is TGTGCCAGCAGCTTAGAGAATCGGGTTGGCTACACCTTC.

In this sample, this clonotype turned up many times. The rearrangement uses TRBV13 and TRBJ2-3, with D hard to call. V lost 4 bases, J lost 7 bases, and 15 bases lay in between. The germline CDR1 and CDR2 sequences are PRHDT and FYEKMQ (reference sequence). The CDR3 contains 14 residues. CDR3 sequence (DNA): TGTGCCAGCAGCTCCGGGTTGGGCGGAAATACGCAGTATTTT. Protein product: CASSSGLGGNTQYF.

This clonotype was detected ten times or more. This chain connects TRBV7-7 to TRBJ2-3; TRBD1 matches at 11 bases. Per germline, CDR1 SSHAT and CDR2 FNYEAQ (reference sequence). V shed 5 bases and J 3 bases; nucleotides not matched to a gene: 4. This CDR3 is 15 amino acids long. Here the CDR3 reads CASSPGTGGTDTQYF. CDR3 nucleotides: TGTGCCAGCAGCCCTGGGACAGGGGGAACAGATACGCAGTATTTT. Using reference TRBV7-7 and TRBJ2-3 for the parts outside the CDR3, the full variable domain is GAGVSQSPRYKVTKRGQDVTLRCDPISSHATLYWYQQALGQGPEFLTYFNYEAQPDKSGLPSDRFSAERPEGSISTLTIQRTEQRDSAMYRCASSPGTGGTDTQYFGPGTRLTVL.

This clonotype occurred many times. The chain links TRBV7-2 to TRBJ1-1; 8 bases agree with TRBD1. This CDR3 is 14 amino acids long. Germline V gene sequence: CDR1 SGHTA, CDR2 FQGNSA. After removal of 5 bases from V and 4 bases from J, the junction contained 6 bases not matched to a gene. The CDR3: CASSPYRGGTEAFF. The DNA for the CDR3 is TGTGCCAGCAGCCCTTACAGGGGGGGCACTGAAGCTTTCTTT.